This TCR beta chain was identified during a study of Ad26.COV2.S vaccination and SARS-CoV-2 variants. Findings and limits, study-wide: Vaccine and placebo recipients had similar non-spike TCR breadth.

Treatment of the sample: over 15 received Ad26.COV2.S at low or high dose, single or two shots; five or six received placebo; per-sample allocation not given. The study sampled participants on day 63 after the first vaccine or placebo injection. The CDR3 has 12 residues. The germline V and J ends were trimmed by 6 bases and 6 bases, with 11 bases remaining between them. Looked up from germline, CDR1 is SGHVS and CDR2 is FQNEAQ. In regard to this clone: As yet, its antigen is unknown.

Assay used: immunoSEQ multiplex PCR; TCRdb lists only in-frame clones, some missing. This table has roughly 700,000 clones, 89% appearing once. The rearrangement links TRBV7-8 to TRBJ1-2; D call uncertain. The sequence was obtained from a person between 18 and 59 years old who received the Ad26.COV2.S COVID-19 vaccine or a placebo. The sample consisted of peripheral blood, taken in a trial of Ad26.COV2.S vaccine versus placebo. CDR3 sequence reads: CASSREWDGYTF. In nucleotides, the CDR3 is TGTGCCAGCAGTCGAGAGTGGGATGGCTACACCTTC.